These 32 T cell receptor beta chains originate from one sample sequenced in a study of CD8 T cells in ankylosing spondylitis. TCRdb called the 5' RACE reads again in MiXCR, with one record for every CDR3 protein. The table includes some 92,000 distinct CDR3 sequences, around 27% detected once. Sequencing was done on a sample of blood, either unsorted or a sorted T cell fraction (not recorded which). The source is a male donor with ankylosing spondylitis or in good health (not recorded which).

This clonotype was seen repeatedly, ten times or more. The CDR3 protein is CATSDGPQDTQYF. In DNA form, the CDR3 reads TGTGCCACCAGTGACGGCCCGCAAGATACGCAGTATTTT. This chain joins TRBV24-1 and TRBJ2-3; no reliable D call. Trimming removed 4 bases from V and 5 bases from J, with 9 bases in between. Germline values: CDR1 KGHDR, CDR2 SFDVKD. The CDR3 loop spans 13 amino acids.

The chain carries TRBV27 and TRBJ2-3; 9 nucleotides match TRBD2. V lost 4 bases to trimming and J lost 8 bases; unmatched junction nucleotides: 7. Germline V lookup: CDR1 MNHEY, CDR2 SMNVEV (reference sequence). The CDR3 runs to 14 residues. CDR3 region: CASSSVAGGGTQYF. The CDR3 bases are TGTGCCAGCAGTTCCGTCGCGGGGGGGGGTACGCAGTATTTT.

This clonotype was detected only a few times. The chain recombines TRBV12-3 or TRBV12-4 with TRBJ1-2, with TRBD1 matching 10 bases. V was clipped by 3 bases and J by 4 bases; unmatched bases: 8. The CDR3 is 16 amino acids. The CDR3 sequence is CASSLTGGYFPYGYTF. DNA for the CDR3: TGTGCCAGCAGTTTGACAGGGGGCTATTTCCCCTATGGCTACACCTTC.

DNA of the CDR3: TGCGCCAGCAGCCAAGGAAGGGGAAGGGATACGCAGTATTTT. Protein product: CASSQGRGRDTQYF. The V and J genes are TRBV5-1 and TRBJ2-3, with D possibly TRBD1 on 5 matching bases. Trimming pared 4 bases from V and 6 bases from J, leaving 15 bases between. The CDR3 sequence is 14 residues long. Looked up from germline, CDR1 is SGHRS and CDR2 is YFSETQ.

The chain employs TRBV18 and TRBJ1-5; tentatively, D is TRBD1 (5 bases). Trimming cost V 3 bases and J 0 bases, with 9 bases left between them. Germline V gives CDR1 KGHSH, CDR2 LQKENI. The CDR3 runs 15 residues. The CDR3 DNA is TGTGCCAGCTCACCGGCGGACACTAGCAATCAGCCCCAGCATTTT. Translating it yields CASSPADTSNQPQHF.

This chain links TRBV12-3 or TRBV12-4 with TRBJ2-1; D remains ambiguous. V was trimmed by 3 bases and J by 7 bases, leaving 13 bases between them. This CDR3 contains 14 residues. The CDR3 DNA sequence: TGTGCCAGCAGTTTTACGCAGTTTGGGAATGAGCAGTTCTTC. Translated: CASSFTQFGNEQFF.

This clonotype was counted only a few times. This chain uses TRBV29-1 with TRBJ1-1; D not resolved. This CDR3 has 14 residues. Looked up from germline, CDR1 is SQVTM and CDR2 is ANQGSEA. V was pared by 6 bases and J by 0 bases, with 14 bases between. CDR3 sequence reads: CSVQKPKLNTEAFF. The CDR3 DNA sequence: TGCAGCGTCCAAAAACCGAAACTGAACACTGAAGCTTTCTTT.

This sequence joins TRBV15 and TRBJ2-5, with D possibly being TRBD1 (5 bases). The CDR3 spans 15 residues. The V end was cut by 5 bases, the J end by 5 bases, with 18 bases between. Germline values: CDR1 LNHNV, CDR2 YYDKDF (reference sequence). For the CDR3, the DNA is TGTGCCACCAGCGTTAAGGGTGCTCAGGGCGAGACCCAGTACTTC. The encoded protein is CATSVKGAQGETQYF.

The V gene is TRBV5-5, the J gene TRBJ2-7, with TRBD1 identical over 7 bases. The V gene end was trimmed by 4 bases and the J gene end by 3 bases; junction bases not matched to a gene: 10. Germline V lookup: CDR1 SGHKS, CDR2 YYEKEE (reference sequence). This CDR3 has 15 residues. The CDR3 region is CASSQADRDHYEQYF. As DNA, the CDR3 is TGTGCCAGCAGCCAAGCAGACAGGGACCACTACGAGCAGTACTTC.

This clonotype was seen a single time. This chain links TRBV2 with TRBJ2-5; 8 bases line up with TRBD2. Germline CDR1 reads SNHLY; CDR2 reads FYNNEI. The CDR3 is 14 residues long. Trimming cost V 5 bases and J 2 bases; bases outside gene matches: 4. The CDR3 DNA is TGTGCCAGCAGTTGGATAGCGGGGCAAGAGACCCAGTACTTC. Translated, it gives CASSWIAGQETQYF.

CDR3 nucleotide sequence: TGCAGTGCTAGAGATCTAGCGGGGACAACTAGCACAGATACGCAGTATTTT. Translation gives CSARDLAGTTSTDTQYF. The chain recombines TRBV20-1 with TRBJ2-3, with 9 bases that match TRBD2. This CDR3 contains 17 residues. V gave up 0 bases and J gave up 0 bases; unmatched junction bases: 7. The V gene's germline CDR1 is DFQATT and CDR2 SNEGSKA (reference sequence).

This clonotype was seen more than once but under ten times. The chain uses TRBV2 and TRBJ2-5; possible D gene TRBD2, 6 bases. The CDR3 spans 13 residues. Germline V lookup: CDR1 SNHLY, CDR2 FYNNEI. The V end was cut by 8 bases, the J end by 4 bases, with 14 bases between. This CDR3 reads CASVRGMRETQYF. The DNA of the CDR3 is TGTGCCAGCGTACGGGGGATGCGAGAGACCCAGTACTTC.

The sample holds a few counts of this clonotype. The chain joins TRBV5-1 to TRBJ2-1, with 12 bases lining up with TRBD2. Unmatched junction bases numbered 8, after V lost 1 base and J lost 6 bases. This CDR3 is built from 17 residues. The germline gives CDR1 SGHRS, CDR2 YFSETQ. CDR3 residues: CASSLSASGRVGNEQFF. Here the CDR3 DNA reads TGCGCCAGCAGCTTGTCGGCTAGCGGGAGGGTCGGCAATGAGCAGTTCTTC. Full variable domain (outside the CDR3, taken from reference TRBV5-1 and TRBJ2-1): KAGVTQTPRYLIKTRGQQVTLSCSPISGHRSVSWYQQTPGQGLQFLFEYFSETQRNKGNFPGRFSGRQFSNSRSEMNVSTLELGDSALYLCASSLSASGRVGNEQFFGPGTRLTVL.

This rearrangement joins TRBV5-1 to TRBJ2-1; D ambiguous. Germline CDR1 SGHRS, CDR2 YFSETQ. This CDR3 comprises 13 residues. V was cut by 2 bases and J by 5 bases, with 8 bases left in between. As DNA, the CDR3 is TGCGCCAGCAGCTTTTCTGGGAACAATGAGCAGTTCTTC. It specifies CASSFSGNNEQFF. The full variable domain, rest sourced from reference TRBV5-1 and TRBJ2-1, is KAGVTQTPRYLIKTRGQQVTLSCSPISGHRSVSWYQQTPGQGLQFLFEYFSETQRNKGNFPGRFSGRQFSNSRSEMNVSTLELGDSALYLCASSFSGNNEQFFGPGTRLTVL.

J is TRBJ1-6 and V is TRBV7-3, with D possibly TRBD1 on 5 matching bases. The V end lost 3 bases, the J end lost 10 bases, and 10 bases lay between the germline ends. In germline, CDR1 is SGHTA, CDR2 FQGTGA. The CDR3 extends over 13 amino acids. The CDR3 sequence is CASSLGGNSPLHF. The CDR3 coding sequence is TGTGCCAGCAGCTTGGGGGGTAACTCACCCCTCCACTTT. Using reference TRBV7-3 and TRBJ1-6 for the parts outside the CDR3, the full variable domain is GAGVSQTPSNKVTEKGKYVELRCDPISGHTALYWYRQSLGQGPEFLIYFQGTGAADDSGLPNDRFFAVRPEGSVSTLKIQRTERGDSAVYLCASSLGGNSPLHFGNGTRLTVT.

This clonotype was recorded a few times. The chain has TRBV7-9 and TRBJ2-3; perhaps TRBD2 as D (5 bases). This CDR3 is built from 13 residues. The V gene's germline CDR1 is SEHNR and CDR2 FQNEAQ (reference sequence). Trimming took 1 base from V and 4 from J, leaving 6 bases between them. This chain's CDR3 is CASSLDGADTQYF. In DNA, the CDR3 is TGTGCCAGCAGCTTAGACGGGGCAGATACGCAGTATTTT.

This clonotype was seen repeatedly, ten times or more. The rearrangement links TRBV3-1 to TRBJ2-5; D may be TRBD2 (5 bases). The DNA end is a closer match to TRBJ2-3, so the J assignment may be wrong. CDR3 size: 11 residues. Germline V lookup: CDR1 LGHDT, CDR2 YNNKEL (reference sequence). The DNA for the CDR3 is TGTGCCAGCTCCCAAGGAGGTACGCAGTATTTT. Translation: CASSQGGTQYF.

The rearrangement links TRBV27 to TRBJ2-3, with no clear D. V gave up 4 bases and J gave up 5 bases, with 16 bases separating them. The CDR3 is 15 amino acids. Germline assignment: CDR1 MNHEY and CDR2 SMNVEV (reference sequence). The CDR3 reads CASSSPWQPRDTQYF. In DNA, the CDR3 is TGTGCCAGCAGTTCCCCTTGGCAGCCGCGAGATACGCAGTATTTT.

The chain combines TRBV7-8 with TRBJ1-5; D remains ambiguous. Deletions cut 4 bases from V and 14 bases from J, with 15 bases between. The CDR3 covers 12 residues. Germline V gene data show CDR1 as SGHVS and CDR2 as FQNEAQ. The CDR3 DNA sequence: TGTGCCAGCAGCTCCATAGCCCTAGGGAAGCATTTT. Protein product: CASSSIALGKHF.

The sample holds many counts of this clonotype. The chain uses TRBV20-1 and TRBJ2-7; TRBD2 matches 11 bases. This CDR3 is built from 16 residues. V lost 5 bases to trimming and J lost 2 bases; unmatched junction nucleotides: 11. CDR1 is DFQATT and CDR2 is SNEGSKA in the germline V gene (reference sequence). The CDR3 DNA reads as TGCAGTGCTCCTTCTAGCGGGAGGCAAGGTGCCTACGAGCAGTACTTC. Translation: CSAPSSGRQGAYEQYF.

This chain joins TRBV20-1 and TRBJ1-1; D is unresolved. Germline V lookup: CDR1 DFQATT, CDR2 SNEGSKA (reference sequence). This CDR3 is built from 13 residues. Trimming cost V 3 bases and J 4 bases, with 12 bases left between them. CDR3: CSARRAVRTEAFF. The CDR3 DNA sequence: TGCAGTGCTAGGAGGGCGGTCCGCACTGAAGCTTTCTTT.

The V and J genes are TRBV7-2 and TRBJ1-3, with D uncertain. Trimming left V 3 bases short and J 2 bases short, with 8 bases between. This CDR3 region has 14 residues. Germline CDR1 and CDR2: SGHTA and FQGNSA. The CDR3 nucleotides read TGTGCCAGCAGCTTGGCACATCCTGGAAACACCATATATTTT. Protein sequence: CASSLAHPGNTIYF.

The sample holds a few counts of this clonotype. The rearrangement uses TRBV15 and TRBJ1-1; perhaps TRBD1 as D (5 bases). There are 14 residues in the CDR3. The V and J ends lost 6 bases and 8 bases respectively, with 19 bases between them. Germline CDR1 reads LNHNV; CDR2 reads YYDKDF (reference sequence). CDR3 nucleotides: TGTGCCACCAGGCAGGACGGACTCCGGACAGAAGCTTTCTTT. Its translation is CATRQDGLRTEAFF.

The chain has TRBV5-1 and TRBJ1-5; 9 positions match TRBD1. The CDR3 spans 14 residues. V trimming: 4 bases; J trimming: 4 bases; junction bases outside the gene matches: 3. The germline V gene has CDR1 SGHRS and CDR2 YFSETQ. CDR3: CASSEGTGNQPQHF. DNA for the CDR3: TGCGCCAGCAGCGAGGGGACAGGGAATCAGCCCCAGCATTTT. The full variable domain, rest sourced from reference TRBV5-1 and TRBJ1-5, is KAGVTQTPRYLIKTRGQQVTLSCSPISGHRSVSWYQQTPGQGLQFLFEYFSETQRNKGNFPGRFSGRQFSNSRSEMNVSTLELGDSALYLCASSEGTGNQPQHFGDGTRLSIL.

This clonotype occurred once. This could be a read error, since a much larger clone is one nucleotide away. The chain carries TRBV10-3 and TRBJ2-7, with a possible D match to TRBD1 (6 bases). This CDR3 spans 12 amino acids. Germline values: CDR1 ENHRY, CDR2 SYGVKD. V lost 7 bases and J lost 4, with 11 bases in between. The CDR3 nucleotides read TGTGCCATCACAACGGACAGTTACGAGCAGTACTTC. It codes for CAITTDSYEQYF.

The genes are TRBV20-1 and TRBJ2-4, with D perhaps TRBD1 (5 bases). This CDR3 is built from 14 residues. Trimming stripped 4 bases from V and 6 bases from J, with 16 bases between. CDR1 is DFQATT and CDR2 is SNEGSKA in the germline V gene (reference sequence). CDR3 sequence reads: CSANVGQGTNIQYF. The CDR3 region has the DNA TGCAGTGCTAACGTGGGCCAGGGAACAAACATTCAGTACTTC.

This clonotype was counted a few times. The chain joins TRBV7-9 to TRBJ2-2; D may match TRBD1 or TRBD2 (5 bases each). The CDR3 extends over 15 amino acids. Trimming removed 1 base from V and 5 bases from J, with 11 bases in between. Germline V CDR1 and CDR2: SEHNR, FQNEAQ (reference sequence). DNA for the CDR3: TGTGCCAGCAGCTTAGTGGGACCCTTAACCGGGGAGCTGTTTTTT. It codes for CASSLVGPLTGELFF.

This chain uses TRBV27 with TRBJ2-2; D might be TRBD1 (6 bases). The CDR3 is 16 residues long. Germline CDR1 is MNHEY and CDR2 is SMNVEV (reference sequence). Trimming shortened V by 5 bases and J by 7 bases, and 20 bases separated the two germline ends. CDR3 in amino acids: CASSVRPSGGYGELFF. In DNA, the CDR3 is TGTGCCAGCAGTGTCCGTCCGTCTGGGGGCTACGGGGAGCTGTTTTTT.

This clonotype was counted a few times. V and J are TRBV28 and TRBJ2-2; weak D call: TRBD2 (6 bases). There are 18 residues in the CDR3. The germline CDR1 and CDR2 sequences are MDHEN and SYDVKM. Trimming took off 6 bases at V and 7 bases at J, with 27 bases between the two ends. The CDR3 loop reads CASSGTGLARRGVGELFF. The CDR3 nucleotides read TGTGCCAGCAGCGGGACGGGACTCGCTCGGCGAGGGGTCGGGGAGCTGTTTTTT.

The V call is TRBV6-4, the J call TRBJ2-1; 9 bases align to TRBD2. The J segment lost 7 bases and the V segment lost 4 bases, leaving 2 bases of the junction unmatched. In germline, CDR1 is MRHNA, CDR2 SNTAGT. The CDR3 runs to 13 residues. The CDR3, as DNA: TGTGCCAGCAGTGGGACTAGCGATAATGAGCAGTTCTTC. Translated, it gives CASSGTSDNEQFF.

V gene TRBV9 combines with J gene TRBJ2-3, with TRBD1 identical over 10 bases. CDR1 is SGDLS and CDR2 is YYNGEE in the germline V gene. This CDR3 is built from 17 residues. With 1 base clipped from V and 0 bases from J, the junction kept 5 bases outside the gene matches. The CDR3 coding sequence is TGTGCCAGCAGCGTAAGAGGGGGACAGGGGAGCACAGATACGCAGTATTTT. Its protein product is CASSVRGGQGSTDTQYF.

The chain joins TRBV12-3 or TRBV12-4 to TRBJ1-2; D perhaps matches TRBD1 (5 bases). CDR3 length equals 16 residues. The V end was cut by 4 bases, the J end by 4 bases, with 19 bases between. The CDR3 is CASSSIQGSRGYGYTF. The CDR3 DNA reads as TGTGCCAGCAGTTCTATCCAGGGTTCTAGGGGCTATGGCTACACCTTC.